The 5 T cell receptor beta chains in this list originate from one sample, sequenced in a study of blood T cell repertoires in COVID-19. Data came from immunoSEQ multiplex PCR; TCRdb stores just in-frame clones and leaves some out. The sample lists 250,000 to 350,000 clones; roughly 86% were seen once. Sequencing was carried out using PBMCs or T cells enriched from blood (not recorded which). The origin of the receptors is a young woman who had recovered from COVID-19.

This clone has only a few counts. The chain uses TRBV7-2 and TRBJ1-3; D is perhaps TRBD1 (6 bases). Germline loops: CDR1 SGHTA, CDR2 FQGNSA. V lost 1 base to trimming and J lost 0 bases, with 7 bases between them. The CDR3 consists of 15 residues. The CDR3 is CASSLEQGSGNTIYF. The CDR3 region has the DNA TGTGCCAGCAGCTTAGAACAGGGCTCTGGAAACACCATATATTTT.

The chain combines TRBV2 with TRBJ2-3; D perhaps matches TRBD1 (6 bases). V lost 6 bases and J 5 bases, leaving 12 bases between the germline ends. CDR1 SNHLY and CDR2 FYNNEI come from the germline V gene. The CDR3 consists of 13 residues. The CDR3 protein is CASSIPRGDTQYF. The CDR3 DNA is TGTGCCAGCAGCATTCCCAGGGGAGATACGCAGTATTTT.

The genes are TRBV27 and TRBJ2-1, with 8 positions matching TRBD2. Germline CDR1 reads MNHEY; CDR2 reads SMNVEV (reference sequence). The junction had 11 bases not matched to a gene; V was cut back by 3 bases and J by 1 base. This CDR3 region has 18 residues. The CDR3 reads CASSFSSGRGASYNEQFF. The CDR3 DNA sequence: TGTGCCAGCAGTTTCTCTTCCGGGCGGGGGGCTTCCTACAATGAGCAGTTCTTC.

The chain is built from TRBV30 and TRBJ1-2; 7 nucleotides line up with TRBD1. Germline trimming cut 5 bases from V and 0 bases from J; bases unmatched to any gene: 12. The CDR3 is 16 residues long. Germline CDR1 GTSNPN, CDR2 SVGIG (reference sequence). In nucleotides, the CDR3 is TGTGCCTGGCGACAGGGTAAACGAATTGCTAACTATGGCTACACCTTC. Protein sequence: CAWRQGKRIANYGYTF.

The chain couples TRBV10-3 to TRBJ2-5; TRBD2 aligns across 9 bases. The CDR3 contains 15 residues. Germline CDR1 and CDR2: ENHRY and SYGVKD. With 2 bases clipped from V and 5 bases from J, the junction kept 6 bases outside the gene matches. CDR3 amino acids: CAISERAGGEETQYF. CDR3 sequence (DNA): TGTGCCATCAGTGAGAGGGCGGGAGGGGAGGAGACCCAGTACTTC.